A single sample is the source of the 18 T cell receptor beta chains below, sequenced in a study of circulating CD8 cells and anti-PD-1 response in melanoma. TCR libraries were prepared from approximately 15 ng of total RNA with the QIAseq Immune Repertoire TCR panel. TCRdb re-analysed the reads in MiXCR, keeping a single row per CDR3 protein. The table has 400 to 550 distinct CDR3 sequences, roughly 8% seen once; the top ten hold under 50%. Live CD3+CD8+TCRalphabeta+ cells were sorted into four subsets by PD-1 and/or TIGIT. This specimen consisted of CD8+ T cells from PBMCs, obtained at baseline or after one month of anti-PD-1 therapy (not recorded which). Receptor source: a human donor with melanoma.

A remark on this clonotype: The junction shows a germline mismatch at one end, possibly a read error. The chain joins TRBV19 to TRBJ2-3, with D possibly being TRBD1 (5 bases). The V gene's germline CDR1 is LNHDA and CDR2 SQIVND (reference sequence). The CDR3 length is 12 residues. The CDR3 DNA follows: TGTGCCAGTAGTATCTATACAGGTACGCAGTATTTT. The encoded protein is CASSIYTGTQYF. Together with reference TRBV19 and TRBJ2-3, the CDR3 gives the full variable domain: DGGITQSPKYLFRKEGQNVTLSCEQNLNHDAMYWYRQDPGQGLRLIYYSQIVNDFQKGDIAEGYSVSREKKESFPLTVTSAQKNPTAFYLCASSIYTGTQYFGPGTRLTVL.

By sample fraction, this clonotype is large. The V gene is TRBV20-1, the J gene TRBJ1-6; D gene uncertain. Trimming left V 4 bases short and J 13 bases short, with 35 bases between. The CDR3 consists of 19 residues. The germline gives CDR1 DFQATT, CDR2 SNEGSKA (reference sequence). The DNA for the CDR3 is TGCAGTGCTACCGTCCGAGTATGGCCCCGTCCTGCTGCCCGAAGGCCCCTCCACTTT. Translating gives CSATVRVWPRPAARRPLHF.

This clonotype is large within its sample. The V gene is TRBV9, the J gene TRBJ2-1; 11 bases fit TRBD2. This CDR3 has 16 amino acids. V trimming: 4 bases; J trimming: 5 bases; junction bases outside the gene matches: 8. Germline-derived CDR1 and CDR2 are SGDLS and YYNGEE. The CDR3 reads CASSTGSGGADNEQFF. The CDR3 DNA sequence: TGTGCCAGCAGCACCGGTAGCGGGGGGGCGGACAATGAGCAGTTCTTC. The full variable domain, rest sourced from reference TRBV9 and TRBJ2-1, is DSGVTQTPKHLITATGQRVTLRCSPRSGDLSVYWYQQSLDQGLQFLIQYYNGEERAKGNILERFSAQQFPDLHSELNLSSLELGDSALYFCASSTGSGGADNEQFFGPGTRLTVL.

CDR3: CASSEDTGGYEQYF. The CDR3 DNA is TGTGCCAGCAGTGAAGATACGGGTGGCTACGAGCAGTACTTC. The V call is TRBV2, the J call TRBJ2-7; D not resolved. The germline V and J ends were trimmed by 1 base and 3 bases, with 10 bases remaining between them. CDR3 size: 14 residues. Looked up from germline, CDR1 is SNHLY and CDR2 is FYNNEI.

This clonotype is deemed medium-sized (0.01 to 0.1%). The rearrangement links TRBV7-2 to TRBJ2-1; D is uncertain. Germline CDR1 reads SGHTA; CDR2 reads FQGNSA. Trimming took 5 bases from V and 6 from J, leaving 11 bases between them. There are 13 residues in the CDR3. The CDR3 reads CASSPIGPNEQFF. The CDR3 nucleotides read TGTGCCAGCAGCCCGATAGGACCCAATGAGCAGTTCTTC.

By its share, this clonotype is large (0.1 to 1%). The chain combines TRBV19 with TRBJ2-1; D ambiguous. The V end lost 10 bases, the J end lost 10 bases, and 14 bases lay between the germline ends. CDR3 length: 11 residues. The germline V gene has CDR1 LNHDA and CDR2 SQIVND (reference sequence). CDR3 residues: CATGFAQEQFF. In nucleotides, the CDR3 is TGTGCCACCGGGTTCGCTCAAGAGCAGTTCTTC.

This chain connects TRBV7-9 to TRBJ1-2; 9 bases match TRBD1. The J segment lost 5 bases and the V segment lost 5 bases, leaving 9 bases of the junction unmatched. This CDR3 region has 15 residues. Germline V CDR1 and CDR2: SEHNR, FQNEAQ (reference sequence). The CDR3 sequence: CASSPIDDRGYGYTF. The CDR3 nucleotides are TGTGCCAGCAGCCCGATAGACGACAGGGGGTATGGCTACACCTTC. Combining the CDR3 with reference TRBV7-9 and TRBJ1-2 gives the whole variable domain DTGVSQNPRHKITKRGQNVTFRCDPISEHNRLYWYRQTLGQGPEFLTYFQNEAQLEKSRLLSDRFSAERPKGSFSTLEIQRTEQGDSAMYLCASSPIDDRGYGYTFGSGTRLTVV.

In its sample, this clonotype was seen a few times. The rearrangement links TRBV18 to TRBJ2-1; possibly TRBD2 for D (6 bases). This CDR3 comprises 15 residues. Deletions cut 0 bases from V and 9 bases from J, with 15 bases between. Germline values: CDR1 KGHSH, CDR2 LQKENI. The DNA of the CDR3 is TGTGCCAGCTCACCACCGAACTTTATGGAGGGTGAGCAGTTCTTC. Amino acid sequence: CASSPPNFMEGEQFF.

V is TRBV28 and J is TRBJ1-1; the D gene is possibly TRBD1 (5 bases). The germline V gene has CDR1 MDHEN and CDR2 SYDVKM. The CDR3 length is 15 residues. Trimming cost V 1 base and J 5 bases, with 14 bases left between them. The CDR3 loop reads CASSLSGVVWTEAFF. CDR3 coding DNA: TGTGCCAGCAGTTTATCGGGGGTGGTATGGACTGAAGCTTTCTTT. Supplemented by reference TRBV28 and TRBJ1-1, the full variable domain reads DVKVTQSSRYLVKRTGEKVFLECVQDMDHENMFWYRQDPGLGLRLIYFSYDVKMKEKGDIPEGYSVSREKKERFSLILESASTNQTSMYLCASSLSGVVWTEAFFGQGTRLTVV.

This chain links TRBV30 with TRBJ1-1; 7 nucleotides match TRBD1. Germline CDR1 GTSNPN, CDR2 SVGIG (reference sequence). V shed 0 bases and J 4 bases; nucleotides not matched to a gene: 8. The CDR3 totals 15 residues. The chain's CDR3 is CAWSVPKGAGTEAFF. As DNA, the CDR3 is TGTGCCTGGAGTGTACCCAAGGGGGCTGGCACTGAAGCTTTCTTT. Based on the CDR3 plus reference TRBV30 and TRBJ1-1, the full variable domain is SQTIHQWPATLVQPVGSPLSLECTVEGTSNPNLYWYRQAAGRGLQLLFYSVGIGQISSEVPQNLSASRPQDRQFILSSKKLLLSDSGFYLCAWSVPKGAGTEAFFGQGTRLTVV.

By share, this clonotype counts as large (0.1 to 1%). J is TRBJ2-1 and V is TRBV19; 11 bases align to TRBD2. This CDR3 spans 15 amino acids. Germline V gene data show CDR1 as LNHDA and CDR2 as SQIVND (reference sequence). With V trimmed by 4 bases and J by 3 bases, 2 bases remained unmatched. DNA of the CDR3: TGTGCCAGTAGTAAGACTAGCGGGGACTACAATGAGCAGTTCTTC. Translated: CASSKTSGDYNEQFF.

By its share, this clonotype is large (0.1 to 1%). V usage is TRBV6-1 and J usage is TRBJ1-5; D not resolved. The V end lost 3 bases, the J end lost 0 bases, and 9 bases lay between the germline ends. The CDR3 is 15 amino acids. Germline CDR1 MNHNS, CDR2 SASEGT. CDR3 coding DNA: TGTGCCAGCAGTGACGTTACGGGTAGCAATCAGCCCCAGCATTTT. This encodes CASSDVTGSNQPQHF.

CDR3 in DNA: TGTGCCAGCAGCTTGGGGGTCTCCGAGCAGTACTTC. This codes for CASSLGVSEQYF. This sequence joins TRBV5-6 and TRBJ2-7; the D is unclear. Trimming took 0 bases from V and 6 from J, leaving 7 bases between them. The V gene's germline CDR1 is SGHDT and CDR2 YYEEEE. This CDR3 is 12 amino acids long.

The CDR3 DNA reads as TGTGCCACCGCTAGCGGGGGCTACAATGAGCAGTTCTTC. Residues: CATASGGYNEQFF. This chain joins TRBV19 and TRBJ2-1; 10 bases align to TRBD2. CDR3 size: 13 residues. Germline CDR1 reads LNHDA; CDR2 reads SQIVND (reference sequence). The ends lost 10 bases at V and 3 bases at J; junction bases unmatched: 3.

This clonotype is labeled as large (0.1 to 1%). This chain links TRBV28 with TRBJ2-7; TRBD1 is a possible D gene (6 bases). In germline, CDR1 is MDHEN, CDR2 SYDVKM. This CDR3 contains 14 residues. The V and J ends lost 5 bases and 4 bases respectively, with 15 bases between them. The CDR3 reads CASSPRDRRYEQYF. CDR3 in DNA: TGTGCCAGCAGTCCCCGTGACAGGCGGTACGAGCAGTACTTC.

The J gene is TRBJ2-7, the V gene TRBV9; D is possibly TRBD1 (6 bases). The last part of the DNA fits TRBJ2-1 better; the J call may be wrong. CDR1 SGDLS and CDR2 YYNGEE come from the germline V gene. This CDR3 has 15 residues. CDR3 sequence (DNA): TGTGCCAGCAGCCCGAGTCGGACAGCATACAATGAGCAGTTCTTC. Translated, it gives CASSPSRTAYNEQFF.

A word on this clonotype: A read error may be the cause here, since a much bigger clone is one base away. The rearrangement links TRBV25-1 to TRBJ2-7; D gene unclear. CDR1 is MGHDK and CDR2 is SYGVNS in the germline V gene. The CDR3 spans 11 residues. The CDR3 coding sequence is TGTGCCAGCCGGGCCCTTTACGAGCGGTACTTC. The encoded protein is CASRALYERYF.

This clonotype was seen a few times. The CDR3 is CSVDGGGNEKLFF. For the CDR3, the DNA is TGCAGCGTTGACGGAGGGGGTAATGAAAAACTGTTTTTT. The gene calls are TRBV29-1 and TRBJ1-4; maybe TRBD1 (6 bases). Trimming took 3 bases from V and 4 from J, leaving 9 bases between them. CDR3 length equals 13 residues. CDR1 is SQVTM and CDR2 is ANQGSEA in the germline V gene.